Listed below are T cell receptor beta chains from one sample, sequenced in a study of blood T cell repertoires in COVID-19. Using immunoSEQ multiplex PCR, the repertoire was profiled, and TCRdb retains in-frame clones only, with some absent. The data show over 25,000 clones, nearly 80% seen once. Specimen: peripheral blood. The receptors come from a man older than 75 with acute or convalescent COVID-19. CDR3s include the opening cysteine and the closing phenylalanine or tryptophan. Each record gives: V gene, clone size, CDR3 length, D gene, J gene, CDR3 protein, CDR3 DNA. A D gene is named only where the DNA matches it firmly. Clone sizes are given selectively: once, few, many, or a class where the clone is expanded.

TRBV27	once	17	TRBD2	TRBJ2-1	CASRSIGTSGGFNEQFF	TGTGCCAGCAGATCCATTGGGACTAGCGGGGGGTTTAATGAGCAGTTCTTC
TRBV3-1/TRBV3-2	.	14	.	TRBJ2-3	CASSQISAGDTQYF	TGTGCCAGCAGCCAAATCTCAGCAGGGGATACGCAGTATTTT
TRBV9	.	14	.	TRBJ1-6	CASSVGGGEAPLHF	TGTGCCAGCAGCGTAGGGGGGGGAGAGGCACCCCTCCACTTT
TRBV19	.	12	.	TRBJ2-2	CACNKGEGELFF	TGTGCCTGCAATAAAGGGGAAGGGGAGCTGTTTTTT
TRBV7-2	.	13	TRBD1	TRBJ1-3	CASRDRAGNTIYF	TGTGCCAGCAGGGACAGGGCTGGAAACACCATATATTTT
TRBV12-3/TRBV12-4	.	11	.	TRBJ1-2	CASSPDYGYTF	TGTGCCAGCAGTCCGGACTATGGCTACACCTTC
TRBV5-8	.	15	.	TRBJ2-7	CASSSQGRSSYEQYF	TGTGCCAGCAGTTCGCAGGGTCGGAGCTCCTACGAGCAGTACTTC
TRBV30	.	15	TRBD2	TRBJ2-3	CAWSDLAGATDTQYF	TGTGCCTGGAGCGACCTAGCGGGGGCCACAGATACGCAGTATTTT
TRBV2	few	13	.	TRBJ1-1	CASSGKARGLAFF	TGTGCCAGCAGTGGGAAGGCTAGGGGCTTAGCTTTCTTT
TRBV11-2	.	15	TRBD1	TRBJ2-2	CASRPIRGRTGELFF	TGTGCCAGCCGCCCTATCAGGGGGCGCACCGGGGAGCTGTTTTTT
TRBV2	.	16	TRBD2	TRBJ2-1	CASSLTSGGAYNEQFF	TGTGCCAGCAGCCTTACTAGCGGGGGGGCATACAATGAGCAGTTCTTC
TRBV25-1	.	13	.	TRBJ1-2	CASSDRLNYGYTF	TGTGCCAGCAGTGACCGGTTAAACTATGGCTACACCTTC
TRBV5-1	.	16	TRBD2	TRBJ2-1	CASSPLAGGSYNEQFF	TGCGCCAGCAGCCCATTAGCGGGGGGCTCCTACAATGAGCAGTTCTTC
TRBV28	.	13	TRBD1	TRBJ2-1	CASRGTGRNEQFF	TGTGCCAGCAGGGGGACAGGGAGAAATGAGCAGTTCTTC
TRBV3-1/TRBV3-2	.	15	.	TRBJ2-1	CASSLLRSSYNEQFF	TGTGCCAGCAGCCTTCTGCGGAGCTCCTACAATGAGCAGTTCTTC
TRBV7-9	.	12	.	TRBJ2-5	CASRRDFETQYF	TGTGCCAGCAGGAGGGACTTCGAGACCCAGTACTTC
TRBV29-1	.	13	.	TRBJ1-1	CSVEAGGNTEAFF	TGCAGCGTTGAAGCAGGAGGGAACACTGAAGCTTTCTTT
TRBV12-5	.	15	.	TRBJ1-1	CASGTVRAANTEAFF	TGTGCTAGTGGCACGGTTCGAGCGGCGAACACTGAAGCTTTCTTT
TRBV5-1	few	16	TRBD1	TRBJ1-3	CASSLQGTGVGNTIYF	TGCGCCAGCAGCCTTCAGGGGACAGGGGTAGGAAACACCATATATTTT
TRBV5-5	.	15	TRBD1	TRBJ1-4	CASSRTGTGSVKLFF	TGTGCCAGCAGCAGGACCGGGACAGGGTCCGTAAAACTGTTTTTT
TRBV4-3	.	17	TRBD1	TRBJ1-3	CASSLLQGSLTGNTIYF	TGCGCCAGCAGCCTATTACAGGGGTCCCTTACTGGAAACACCATATATTTT
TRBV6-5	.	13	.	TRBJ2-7	CASRRGVSYEQYF	TGTGCCAGCAGGAGAGGTGTCTCCTACGAGCAGTACTTC
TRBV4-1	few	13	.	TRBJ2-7	CASSRTRGAEQYF	TGCGCCAGCAGCCGAACCAGGGGGGCCGAGCAGTACTTC
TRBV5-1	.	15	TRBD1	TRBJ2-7	CASSEGTGLTYEQYF	TGCGCCAGCAGCGAGGGGACAGGGCTAACCTACGAGCAGTACTTC
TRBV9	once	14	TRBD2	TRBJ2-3	CASSAGGPIDTQYF	TGTGCCAGCAGTGCGGGGGGGCCGATAGATACGCAGTATTTT
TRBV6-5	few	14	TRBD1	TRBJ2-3	CASRTDRATDTQYF	TGTGCCAGCAGAACCGACAGGGCCACAGATACGCAGTATTTT
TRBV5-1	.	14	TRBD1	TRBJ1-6	CASSLGTGSDPLHF	TGCGCCAGCAGCTTAGGGACAGGTTCGGACCCCCTCCACTTT
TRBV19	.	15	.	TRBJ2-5	CASSIGGPYQETQYF	TGTGCCAGTAGTATAGGCGGCCCGTACCAAGAGACCCAGTACTTC
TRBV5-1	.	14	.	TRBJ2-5	CASSLGGDRETQYF	TGCGCCAGCAGCTTGGGGGGGGACCGAGAGACCCAGTACTTC
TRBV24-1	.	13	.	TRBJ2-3	CATNPGGTDTQYF	TGTGCCACCAATCCCGGGGGCACAGATACGCAGTATTTT
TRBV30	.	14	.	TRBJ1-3	CAWSRVGAGNTIYF	TGTGCCTGGAGTCGGGTAGGGGCTGGAAACACCATATATTTT
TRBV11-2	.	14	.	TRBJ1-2	CASSLAGAADGYTF	TGTGCCAGCAGCTTAGCTGGTGCGGCGGATGGCTACACCTTC
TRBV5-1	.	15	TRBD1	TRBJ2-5	CASSSSGGGEETQYF	TGCGCCAGCAGCTCATCAGGGGGCGGGGAGGAGACCCAGTACTTC
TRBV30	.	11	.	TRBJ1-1	CAWSERGEAFF	TGTGCCTGGAGTGAGCGGGGAGAAGCTTTCTTT
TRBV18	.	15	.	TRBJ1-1	CASSPITEGGAEAFF	TGTGCCAGCTCACCTATCACAGAGGGAGGCGCTGAAGCTTTCTTT
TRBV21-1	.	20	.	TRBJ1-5	CASSKGSVGDRLGRGQPQHF	TGTGCCAGCAGCAAAGGAAGTGTTGGAGACAGGCTGGGTCGGGGCCAGCCCCAGCATTTT
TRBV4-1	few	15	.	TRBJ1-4	CASSLSGQNNEKLFF	TGCGCCAGCAGCCTCTCAGGGCAGAACAATGAAAAACTGTTTTTT
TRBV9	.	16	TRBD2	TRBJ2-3	CASSVVGGGDPDTQYF	TGTGCCAGCAGCGTAGTCGGCGGGGGGGACCCAGATACGCAGTATTTT
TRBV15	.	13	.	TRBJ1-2	CATSRAQGFGYTF	TGTGCCACCAGCAGAGCCCAGGGTTTCGGCTACACCTTC
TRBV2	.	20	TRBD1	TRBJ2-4	CASSPLTGQGRKLAKNIQYF	TGTGCCAGCAGTCCACTAACAGGACAGGGCCGAAAACTAGCCAAAAACATTCAGTACTTC
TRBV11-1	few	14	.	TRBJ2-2	CASSFNGNTGELFF	TGTGCCAGCAGCTTTAACGGGAACACCGGGGAGCTGTTTTTT